Below are 23 T cell receptor beta chains sequenced from a single sample in a study of response to subunit inactivated influenza vaccine (dated by TCRdb to the late 2010s). Library preparation was by RT-PCR. TCRdb shows the sequencer as Illumina HiSeq 2500. Through fastp at Q25 and MiXCR, TCRdb rebuilt clones from the public reads, retaining in-frame beta chains. One record per CDR3 amino acid sequence lists the most common genes and DNA. Within this sample are 800,000 or so distinct CDR3 sequences, with approximately 21% of them counted one time only. Clones ranked in the top ten supply roughly a tenth of the sample. The source material was PBMCs from blood, sampled less than 6 days after vaccination. These receptors came from a man over 45 who received an inactivated influenza vaccine. Donor details come from another sample of the same person, matched by shared clones.

This clonotype came up a few times. The V call is TRBV6-5, the J call TRBJ2-7; 9 nucleotides line up with TRBD1. The J segment lost 0 bases and the V segment lost 1 base, leaving 4 bases of the junction unmatched. Per germline, CDR1 MNHEY and CDR2 SVGAGI. The CDR3 sequence is 16 residues long. CDR3 in amino acids: CASSYFEQGASYEQYF. The CDR3 DNA sequence: TGTGCCAGCAGTTACTTCGAACAGGGGGCCTCCTACGAGCAGTACTTC.

This chain links TRBV28 with TRBJ2-3; D remains unclear. V shed 3 bases and J shed 3 bases, with 10 bases lying between them. Germline V CDR1 and CDR2: MDHEN, SYDVKM. The CDR3 length is 14 residues. The CDR3 reads CASSLDLRTDTQYF. CDR3 nucleotide sequence: TGTGCCAGCAGTTTGGACCTCAGGACAGATACGCAGTATTTT.

This clonotype was observed a few times. This chain links TRBV12-3 or TRBV12-4 with TRBJ1-2, with D perhaps TRBD1 (5 bases). V lost 6 bases to trimming and J lost 3 bases, with 14 bases between them. CDR3 length equals 14 residues. CDR3 in amino acids: CASRADTGDYGYTF. The CDR3 nucleotides read TGTGCCAGCAGGGCAGACACAGGAGACTATGGCTACACCTTC.

This clonotype was seen ten or more times. The chain employs TRBV6-5 and TRBJ2-1; 11 bases map to TRBD2. V shed 2 bases and J 0 bases; nucleotides not matched to a gene: 6. Germline CDR1 is MNHEY and CDR2 is SVGAGI. This CDR3 has 18 residues. The CDR3 sequence is CASSYRTSGPRSYNEQFF. The CDR3 DNA is TGTGCCAGCAGTTACCGGACTAGCGGGCCGCGCTCCTACAATGAGCAGTTCTTC.

In its sample, this clonotype was seen a few times. This chain links TRBV7-9 with TRBJ2-3; 14 bases map to TRBD2. Germline CDR1 and CDR2: SEHNR and FQNEAQ (reference sequence). CDR3 length equals 16 residues. V shed 5 bases and J 2 bases; nucleotides not matched to a gene: 3. The CDR3: CASSTGLAGVTDTQYF. The CDR3 DNA reads TGTGCCAGCAGCACGGGACTAGCGGGGGTCACAGATACGCAGTATTTT.

V is TRBV29-1 and J is TRBJ2-7; TRBD1 matches 8 bases. CDR3 length: 11 amino acids. The germline V gene encodes CDR1 SQVTM and CDR2 ANQGSEA. V was clipped by 6 bases and J by 12 bases; unmatched bases: 10. The chain's CDR3 is CSVEDRAGTYF. The CDR3 nucleotides read TGCAGCGTAGAGGACAGGGCGGGGACGTACTTC.

Only a few counts were recorded for this clonotype. The rearrangement joins TRBV6-2 or TRBV6-3 to TRBJ2-2, with D tentatively TRBD1 or TRBD2 (6 bases each). The germline V gene encodes CDR1 MNHEY and CDR2 SVGEGT. The germline V and J ends were trimmed by 0 bases and 5 bases, with 13 bases remaining between them. The CDR3 totals 16 residues. CDR3 bases: TGTGCCAGCAGTTACTCGAGTGGGGGGCCAACCGGGGAGCTGTTTTTT. This codes for CASSYSSGGPTGELFF.

J is TRBJ2-1 and V is TRBV20-1; 12 bases align to TRBD1. CDR3 length equals 13 residues. Germline CDR1 and CDR2: DFQATT and SNEGSKA (reference sequence). With 2 bases clipped from V and 9 bases from J, the junction kept 2 bases outside the gene matches. The CDR3 sequence is CSARRDRGLEQFF. The CDR3 coding sequence is TGCAGTGCTAGACGGGACAGGGGGCTTGAGCAGTTCTTC.

CDR3 loop: CASSWAGATEAFF. The CDR3 DNA reads as TGTGCCAGCAGCTGGGCGGGGGCCACTGAAGCTTTCTTT. This chain connects TRBV7-2 to TRBJ1-1; D is possibly TRBD1 (6 bases). The length of the CDR3 is 13 residues. Germline V CDR1 and CDR2: SGHTA, FQGNSA. The germline V and J ends were trimmed by 4 bases and 4 bases, with 10 bases remaining between them.

The chain uses TRBV12-3 or TRBV12-4 and TRBJ2-7; 11 nucleotides line up with TRBD1. The CDR3 sequence is 15 residues long. Trimming removed 5 bases from V and 4 bases from J; junction bases left unmatched: 7. Here the CDR3 DNA reads TGTGCCAGCAGTGGGTCCGGGACAGGGGGTTACGAGCAGTACTTC. Encoded protein: CASSGSGTGGYEQYF.

Of note for this clonotype: Mismatch with germline at one junction end may stem from a read error. The J gene is TRBJ1-1, the V gene TRBV27; D might be TRBD1 (5 bases). The germline gives CDR1 MNHEY, CDR2 SMNVEV (reference sequence). The CDR3 has 15 amino acids. The CDR3 sequence is CTSSLSRQLNTEAFF. The CDR3 DNA is TGCACCAGCAGTTTATCACGACAGTTAAACACTGAAGCTTTCTTT.

The rearrangement joins TRBV12-3 or TRBV12-4 to TRBJ1-1; D remains ambiguous. Trimming stripped 4 bases from V and 5 bases from J, with 11 bases between. The CDR3 consists of 13 residues. The CDR3 here is CASSSADPTEAFF. The CDR3 DNA reads TGTGCCAGCAGTTCGGCGGATCCTACTGAAGCTTTCTTT.

This clonotype is categorized as medium-sized. The chain employs TRBV12-3 or TRBV12-4 and TRBJ1-2; 8 bases line up with TRBD1. The CDR3 is made up of 15 amino acids. After removal of 4 bases from V and 0 bases from J, the junction contained 4 bases not matched to a gene. The CDR3 reads CASSSRGQANYGYTF. The CDR3 nucleotides read TGTGCCAGCAGTTCCCGGGGACAGGCTAACTATGGCTACACCTTC.

The rearrangement uses TRBV11-2 and TRBJ2-3; D call uncertain. This CDR3 spans 18 amino acids. Between the trimmed V and J ends, which lost 5 bases and 8 bases, there was a span of 29 bases. The germline V gene encodes CDR1 SGHAT and CDR2 FQNNGV. The CDR3 nucleotides read TGTGCCAGCAGCCCCTCGGTCTCAGGCAGCCGACGGTTCGGTACGCAGTATTTT. Its protein product is CASSPSVSGSRRFGTQYF.

This clonotype appeared a few times. The V and J genes are TRBV28 and TRBJ2-5; D might be TRBD2 (6 bases). V gave up 5 bases and J gave up 5 bases, with 15 bases separating them. The CDR3 totals 14 residues. Germline V gene sequence: CDR1 MDHEN, CDR2 SYDVKM. CDR3 nucleotide sequence: TGTGCCAGCAGTACGACGGTCGCGGGGGAGACCCAGTACTTC. This translates into CASSTTVAGETQYF.

The chain joins TRBV7-8 to TRBJ2-7; 10 nucleotides match TRBD2. Germline V lookup: CDR1 SGHVS, CDR2 FQNEAQ. Trimming cost V 1 base and J 4 bases; bases outside gene matches: 13. This CDR3 contains 18 residues. CDR3 in amino acids: CASSLGTSGKGNMYEQYF. The DNA of the CDR3 is TGTGCCAGCAGCTTAGGAACTAGCGGGAAGGGTAATATGTACGAGCAGTACTTC.

The V gene is TRBV3-1, the J gene TRBJ2-7, with a tentative D call TRBD2 (6 bases). CDR3 length: 13 amino acids. Germline loops: CDR1 LGHDT, CDR2 YNNKEL (reference sequence). V was clipped by 6 bases and J by 5 bases, with 14 bases between them. CDR3 residues: CASRRRGEDEQYF. The CDR3 nucleotides read TGTGCCAGCAGGAGGAGGGGAGAGGACGAGCAGTACTTC.

Ten or more counts support this clonotype. The rearrangement joins TRBV10-1 to TRBJ2-1, with D possibly TRBD2 on 5 matching bases. Germline V CDR1 and CDR2: WNHNN, SYGVQD (reference sequence). CDR3 length equals 14 residues. Trimming cost V 3 bases and J 2 bases, with 8 bases left between them. As DNA, the CDR3 is TGCGCCAGCAGTGACGGCGGGCCCTACAATGAGCAGTTCTTC. The encoded protein is CASSDGGPYNEQFF.

This clonotype was detected many times. The rearrangement uses TRBV15 and TRBJ2-1, with D perhaps being TRBD1 or TRBD2 (6 bases each). CDR1 LNHNV and CDR2 YYDKDF come from the germline V gene (reference sequence). V was pared by 1 base and J by 5 bases, with 15 bases between. The length of the CDR3 is 16 residues. The CDR3 bases are TGTGCCACCAGCAGAGGACGGGGGCGTCTAGACAATGAGCAGTTCTTC. Protein product: CATSRGRGRLDNEQFF.

The rearrangement uses TRBV20-1 and TRBJ2-7, with 7 positions matching TRBD1. The CDR3 runs 15 residues. J was trimmed by 4 bases and V by 6 bases; bases with no gene match: 15. The V gene's germline CDR1 is DFQATT and CDR2 SNEGSKA (reference sequence). The CDR3 spells CSAKPLGQHKYEQYF. In nucleotides, the CDR3 is TGCAGTGCAAAACCTCTGGGACAGCATAAATACGAGCAGTACTTC.

The rearrangement joins TRBV6-2 or TRBV6-3 to TRBJ2-3; D perhaps matches TRBD2 (5 bases). The CDR3 length is 12 residues. V dropped 3 bases and J dropped 8 bases, with 9 bases sitting between them. The V gene's germline CDR1 is MNHEY and CDR2 SVGEGT. The CDR3 bases are TGTGCCAGCAGTTATGTGAGGGCTACGCAGTATTTT. It codes for CASSYVRATQYF.

CDR3 nucleotide sequence: TGTGCCATCAGGCAGGGGCTCGAGCAGTTCTTC. The encoded protein is CAIRQGLEQFF. This rearrangement joins TRBV10-3 to TRBJ2-1, with TRBD1 as a possible D gene (6 bases). CDR1 is ENHRY, CDR2 SYGVKD, per germline. V was pared by 6 bases and J by 10 bases, with 10 bases between. There are 11 residues in the CDR3.

The CDR3 sequence is CASSPNNGESAFF. For the CDR3, the DNA is TGTGCCAGCAGCCCCAACAATGGGGAATCAGCTTTCTTT. V and J are TRBV11-3 and TRBJ1-1; D gene unclear. The CDR3 covers 13 residues. Trimming stripped 5 bases from V and 10 bases from J, with 17 bases between. Germline CDR1 and CDR2: SGHNT and YENEEA.